This TCR beta chain was captured in a study of blood T cell repertoires in COVID-19. Whole-study context: The United States, Italy and Spain provided the acute and convalescent COVID-19 samples. PBMCs, B-cell-depleted T cells, or T cells were the source of the cDNA or gDNA that made up the material.

Per the study methods: Nucleated cell number was recorded as an estimate derived from reference gene primer amplification. Clones were sequenced by immunoSEQ multiplex PCR, and TCRdb holds only the in-frame ones, with some missing. V and J calls and clone size are as listed in that table; D and trimming were resolved from the DNA. The table has fewer than 350,000 clones, approximately 86% seen once. In germline, CDR1 is LNHDA, CDR2 SQIVND (reference sequence). The germline V and J ends were trimmed by 4 bases and 7 bases, with 7 bases remaining between them. CDR3 length equals 11 residues. J is TRBJ1-1 and V is TRBV19; D may be TRBD1 (5 bases). Specimen: peripheral blood. This sequence originates from a man aged 18 to 29 with active or convalescent COVID-19. CDR3 loop: CASSTGGEAFF. As DNA, the CDR3 is TGTGCCAGTAGTACGGGGGGTGAAGCTTTCTTT. Drawing the rest from reference TRBV19 and TRBJ1-1, the complete variable domain is DGGITQSPKYLFRKEGQNVTLSCEQNLNHDAMYWYRQDPGQGLRLIYYSQIVNDFQKGDIAEGYSVSREKKESFPLTVTSAQKNPTAFYLCASSTGGEAFFGQGTRLTVV.